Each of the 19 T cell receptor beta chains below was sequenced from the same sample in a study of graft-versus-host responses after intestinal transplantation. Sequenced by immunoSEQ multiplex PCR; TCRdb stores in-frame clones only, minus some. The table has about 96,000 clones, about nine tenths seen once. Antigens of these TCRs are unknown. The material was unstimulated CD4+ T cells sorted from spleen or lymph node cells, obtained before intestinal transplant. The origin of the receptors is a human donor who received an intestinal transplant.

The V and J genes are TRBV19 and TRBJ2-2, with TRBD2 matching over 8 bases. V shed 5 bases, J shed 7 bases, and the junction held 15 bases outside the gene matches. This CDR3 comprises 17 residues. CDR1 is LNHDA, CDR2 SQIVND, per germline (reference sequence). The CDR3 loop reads CASSSLGGGRALGELFF. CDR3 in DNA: TGTGCCAGTAGTTCCCTCGGGGGGGGCCGAGCCCTCGGGGAGCTGTTTTTT.

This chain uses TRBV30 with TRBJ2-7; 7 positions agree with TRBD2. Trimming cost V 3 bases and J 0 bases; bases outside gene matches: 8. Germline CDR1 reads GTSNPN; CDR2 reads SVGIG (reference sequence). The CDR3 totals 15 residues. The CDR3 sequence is CAWRARGGDSYEQYF. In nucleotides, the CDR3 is TGTGCCTGGAGGGCTAGGGGAGGGGACTCCTACGAGCAGTACTTC.

CDR3 DNA: TGTGCCAGCAGCTTGATCTCCGGGGGTGGTTTGGGCAATCAGCCCCAGCATTTT. This codes for CASSLISGGGLGNQPQHF. This rearrangement joins TRBV7-8 to TRBJ1-5, with D possibly being TRBD1 (5 bases). Trimming took off 3 bases at V and 2 bases at J, with 20 bases between the two ends. The CDR3 consists of 18 residues. The germline CDR1 and CDR2 sequences are SGHVS and FQNEAQ.

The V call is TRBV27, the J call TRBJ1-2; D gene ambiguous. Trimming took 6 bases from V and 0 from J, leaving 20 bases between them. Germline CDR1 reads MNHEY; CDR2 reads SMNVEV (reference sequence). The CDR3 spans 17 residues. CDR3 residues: CASRTYLRESANYGYTF. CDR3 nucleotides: TGTGCCAGCAGGACCTACCTACGAGAATCAGCTAACTATGGCTACACCTTC.

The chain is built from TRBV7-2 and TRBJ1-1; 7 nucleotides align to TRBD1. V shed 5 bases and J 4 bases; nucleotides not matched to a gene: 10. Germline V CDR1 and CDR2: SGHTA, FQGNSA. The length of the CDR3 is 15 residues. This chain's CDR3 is CASSPEGDRFTEAFF. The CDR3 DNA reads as TGTGCCAGCAGCCCTGAGGGGGACAGATTCACTGAAGCTTTCTTT.

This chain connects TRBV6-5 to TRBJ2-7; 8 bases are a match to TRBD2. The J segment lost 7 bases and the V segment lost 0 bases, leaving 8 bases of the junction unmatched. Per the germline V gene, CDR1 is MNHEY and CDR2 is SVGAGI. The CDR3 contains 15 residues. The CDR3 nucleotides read TGTGCCAGCAGTTACTCTTCCCGGGGGGGAGGTGAGCAGTACTTC. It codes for CASSYSSRGGGEQYF.

The DNA for the CDR3 is TGTGCCAGCAGTTTATATGGGGCAGGGGAGGAGACCCAGTACTTC. Translating gives CASSLYGAGEETQYF. V and J are TRBV28 and TRBJ2-5; maybe TRBD1 (6 bases). The CDR3 runs to 15 residues. Germline CDR1 and CDR2: MDHEN and SYDVKM. Between the trimmed V and J ends, which lost 1 base and 5 bases, there was a span of 14 bases.

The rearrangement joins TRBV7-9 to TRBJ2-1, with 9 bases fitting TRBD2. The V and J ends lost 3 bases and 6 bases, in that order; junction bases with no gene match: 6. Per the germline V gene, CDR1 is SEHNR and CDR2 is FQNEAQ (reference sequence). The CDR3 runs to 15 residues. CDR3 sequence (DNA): TGTGCCAGCAGCTTGATTAGCGGGAGTATCAATGAGCAGTTCTTC. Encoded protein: CASSLISGSINEQFF.

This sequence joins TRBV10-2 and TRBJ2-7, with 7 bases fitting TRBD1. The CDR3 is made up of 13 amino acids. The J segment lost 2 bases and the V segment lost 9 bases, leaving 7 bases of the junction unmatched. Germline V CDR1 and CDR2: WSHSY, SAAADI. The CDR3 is CASRQGNTYEQYF. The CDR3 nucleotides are TGCGCCAGTAGACAGGGAAACACCTACGAGCAGTACTTC.

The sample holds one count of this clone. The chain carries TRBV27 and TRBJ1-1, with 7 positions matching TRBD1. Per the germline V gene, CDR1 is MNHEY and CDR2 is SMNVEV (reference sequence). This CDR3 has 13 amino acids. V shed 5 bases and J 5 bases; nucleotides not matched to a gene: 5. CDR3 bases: TGTGCCAGCAGTACAGGGGTTAGAACTGAAGCTTTCTTT. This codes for CASSTGVRTEAFF.

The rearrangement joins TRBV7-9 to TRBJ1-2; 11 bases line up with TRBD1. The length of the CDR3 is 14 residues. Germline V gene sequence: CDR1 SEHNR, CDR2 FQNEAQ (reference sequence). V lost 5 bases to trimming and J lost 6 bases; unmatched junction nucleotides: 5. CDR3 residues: CASSRSGQGDGYTF. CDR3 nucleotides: TGTGCCAGCAGCCGATCGGGACAGGGGGATGGCTACACCTTC.

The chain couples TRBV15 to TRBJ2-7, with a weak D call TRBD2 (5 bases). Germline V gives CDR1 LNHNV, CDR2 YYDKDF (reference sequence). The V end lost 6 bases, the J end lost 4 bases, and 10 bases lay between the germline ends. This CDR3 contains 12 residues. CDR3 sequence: CATRAPGYEQYF. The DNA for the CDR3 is TGTGCCACCAGAGCCCCGGGGTACGAGCAGTACTTC.

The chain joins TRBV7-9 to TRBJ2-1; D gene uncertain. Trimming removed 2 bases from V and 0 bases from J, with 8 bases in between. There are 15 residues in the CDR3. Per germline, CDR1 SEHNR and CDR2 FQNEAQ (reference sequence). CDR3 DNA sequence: TGTGCCAGCAGCTTATTGCTGAGCTCCTACAATGAGCAGTTCTTC. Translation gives CASSLLLSSYNEQFF.

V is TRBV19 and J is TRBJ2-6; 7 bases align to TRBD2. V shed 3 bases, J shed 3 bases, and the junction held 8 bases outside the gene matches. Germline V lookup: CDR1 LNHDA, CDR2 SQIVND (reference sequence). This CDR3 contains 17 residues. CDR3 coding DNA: TGTGCCAGTAGTATTACGCGGGGGACCGTTGGGGCCAACGTCCTGACTTTC. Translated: CASSITRGTVGANVLTF. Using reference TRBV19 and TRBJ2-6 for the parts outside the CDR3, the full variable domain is DGGITQSPKYLFRKEGQNVTLSCEQNLNHDAMYWYRQDPGQGLRLIYYSQIVNDFQKGDIAEGYSVSREKKESFPLTVTSAQKNPTAFYLCASSITRGTVGANVLTFGAGSRLTVL.

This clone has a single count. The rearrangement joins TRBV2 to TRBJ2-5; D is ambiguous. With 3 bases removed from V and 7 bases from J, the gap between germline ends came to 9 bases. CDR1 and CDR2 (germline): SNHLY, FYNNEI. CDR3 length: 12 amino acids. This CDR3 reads CASSDHPRTQYF. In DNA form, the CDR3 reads TGTGCCAGCAGTGATCATCCTCGGACCCAGTACTTC.

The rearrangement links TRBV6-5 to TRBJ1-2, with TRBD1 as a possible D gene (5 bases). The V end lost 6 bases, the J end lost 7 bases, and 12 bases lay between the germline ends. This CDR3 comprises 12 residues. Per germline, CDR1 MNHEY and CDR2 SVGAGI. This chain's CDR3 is CASRPQGFGYTF. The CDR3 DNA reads TGTGCCAGCAGGCCTCAGGGATTTGGCTACACCTTC.

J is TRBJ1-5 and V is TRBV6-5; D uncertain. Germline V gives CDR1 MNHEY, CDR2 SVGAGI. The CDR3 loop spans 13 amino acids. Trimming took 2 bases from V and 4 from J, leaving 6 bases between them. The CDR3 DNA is TGTGCCAGCAGTTACGTGGTAAATCAGCCCCAGCATTTT. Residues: CASSYVVNQPQHF.

The CDR3: CASSIDRDYEQYF. CDR3 coding DNA: TGTGCCAGTAGTATCGACAGGGACTACGAGCAGTACTTC. The chain links TRBV19 to TRBJ2-7; TRBD1 matches 7 bases. Germline V lookup: CDR1 LNHDA, CDR2 SQIVND (reference sequence). The CDR3 is made up of 13 amino acids. V was pared by 3 bases and J by 3 bases, with 2 bases of the junction left unmatched.

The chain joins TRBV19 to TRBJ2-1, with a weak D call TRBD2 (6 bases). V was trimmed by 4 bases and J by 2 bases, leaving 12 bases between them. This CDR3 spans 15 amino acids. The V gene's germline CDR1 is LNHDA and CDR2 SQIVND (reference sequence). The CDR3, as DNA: TGTGCCAGTAGTACGACTAGTAACCCCTACAATGAGCAGTTCTTC. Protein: CASSTTSNPYNEQFF. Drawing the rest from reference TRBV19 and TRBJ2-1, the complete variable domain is DGGITQSPKYLFRKEGQNVTLSCEQNLNHDAMYWYRQDPGQGLRLIYYSQIVNDFQKGDIAEGYSVSREKKESFPLTVTSAQKNPTAFYLCASSTTSNPYNEQFFGPGTRLTVL.